What follows are 24 T cell receptor beta chains derived from one specimen sequenced in a study of Graves' ophthalmopathy and Graves' hyperthyroidism. The authors amplified TCR beta CDR3 regions from RNA transcripts. Second-round multiplex PCR came after first-round RT-PCR with HTBI primers. TCRdb ran MiXCR on the multiplex PCR reads and lists one entry per CDR3 protein. The sample has under 350,000 distinct CDR3 sequences, 15% to 20% seen once. The sample was peripheral blood. These receptors all come from an adult man with Graves' ophthalmopathy.

The chain carries TRBV29-1 and TRBJ2-2; 10 bases line up with TRBD1. The CDR3 totals 15 residues. The germline gives CDR1 SQVTM, CDR2 ANQGSEA. The V segment lost 2 bases and the J segment 4 bases; nucleotides outside the gene matches: 4. This chain's CDR3 is CSVERTGGGTGELFF. As DNA, the CDR3 is TGCAGCGTTGAACGGACAGGGGGGGGCACCGGGGAGCTGTTTTTT.

A single count supports this clonotype. V is TRBV28 and J is TRBJ2-7; 12 positions agree with TRBD1. Germline CDR1 MDHEN, CDR2 SYDVKM. This CDR3 is 15 amino acids long. Losses at the gene ends were 5 bases for V and 8 bases for J; bases not matched to a gene: 10. The CDR3 sequence is CASSPTGTGGVKQYF. The CDR3 DNA reads as TGTGCCAGCAGTCCCACCGGGACAGGGGGCGTTAAGCAGTACTTC.

This clonotype was seen ten or more times. The gene calls are TRBV28 and TRBJ1-3; D is undetermined. CDR1 and CDR2 (germline): MDHEN, SYDVKM. This CDR3 is 14 amino acids long. Between the trimmed V and J ends, which lost 3 bases and 8 bases, there was a span of 14 bases. CDR3 sequence: CASSLEGSRYTIYF. DNA of the CDR3: TGTGCCAGCAGTTTGGAGGGTTCGAGGTACACCATATATTTT.

This clonotype was counted many times. The chain employs TRBV20-1 and TRBJ2-7, with 7 positions matching TRBD1. This CDR3 has 13 residues. CDR1 is DFQATT and CDR2 is SNEGSKA in the germline V gene (reference sequence). Trimming at V came to 3 bases and at J to 2 bases, leaving 4 bases not matched to a gene. The CDR3 DNA reads as TGCAGTGCTAGTTGGCAGGGGGCCTACGAGCAGTACTTC. Protein product: CSASWQGAYEQYF.

This clonotype came up many times. CDR3 sequence reads: CAWSSTGYGYTF. As DNA, the CDR3 is TGTGCCTGGAGTAGTACGGGCTATGGCTACACCTTC. The V gene is TRBV30, the J gene TRBJ1-2; D is ambiguous. The CDR3 is 12 amino acids. Between the trimmed V and J ends, which lost 2 bases and 4 bases, there was a span of 8 bases. CDR1 and CDR2 (germline): GTSNPN, SVGIG (reference sequence).

This clonotype was counted at least ten times. The chain employs TRBV20-1 and TRBJ1-6, with D possibly TRBD1 on 5 matching bases. This CDR3 is 16 amino acids long. Trimming removed 5 bases at V and 3 bases at J, with 17 bases between. CDR1 and CDR2 (germline): DFQATT, SNEGSKA (reference sequence). CDR3 DNA sequence: TGCAGTGCTTATAGGAGACAGACCTACTATAATTCACCCCTCCACTTT. Residues: CSAYRRQTYYNSPLHF.

In its sample, this clonotype was seen once. The rearrangement uses TRBV15 and TRBJ2-7; TRBD2 aligns across 7 bases. CDR1 and CDR2 (germline): LNHNV, YYDKDF (reference sequence). The CDR3 extends over 16 amino acids. V dropped 0 bases and J dropped 4; count of bases not matched to a gene: 9. CDR3 sequence (DNA): TGTGCCACCAGCAGAGATATAGGACTAGGTGCTTACGAGCAGTACTTC. This gives the protein CATSRDIGLGAYEQYF.

The sample holds many counts of this clonotype. The chain joins TRBV11-2 to TRBJ1-2, with D perhaps matching TRBD1 (5 bases). CDR1 is SGHAT, CDR2 FQNNGV, per germline. The CDR3 covers 14 residues. The V end was cut by 1 base, the J end by 6 bases, with 12 bases between. In DNA form, the CDR3 reads TGTGCCAGCAGCTTAGTCGGCCCCAGGGATGGCTACACCTTC. Its translation: CASSLVGPRDGYTF.

This CDR3 reads CASRGTGFFSGEQYF. DNA for the CDR3: TGTGCCAGCAGGGGGACAGGGTTTTTTTCGGGTGAGCAGTACTTC. The chain has TRBV2 and TRBJ2-7; 9 nucleotides align to TRBD1. The CDR3 has 15 amino acids. From germline, CDR1 is SNHLY and CDR2 FYNNEI. The junction had 13 bases not matched to a gene; V was cut back by 6 bases and J by 7 bases.

The table lists this clonotype with many counts. The V call is TRBV6-1, the J call TRBJ1-1; tentative D call: TRBD1 (5 bases). This CDR3 is built from 13 residues. The V and J ends lost 7 bases and 5 bases respectively, with 14 bases between them. Germline loops: CDR1 MNHNS, CDR2 SASEGT. CDR3 nucleotide sequence: TGTGCCAGCAAGGTGGCAGGGATAACTGAAGCTTTCTTT. Protein product: CASKVAGITEAFF.

The CDR3 loop is CASSQPPGFMNTEAFF. The CDR3 region has the DNA TGTGCCAGCAGTCAGCCGCCGGGGTTCATGAACACTGAAGCTTTCTTT. This chain uses TRBV28 with TRBJ1-1; no clear D. The V end was cut by 5 bases, the J end by 0 bases, with 16 bases between. Germline lookup yields CDR1 MDHEN and CDR2 SYDVKM. The CDR3 sequence is 16 residues long.

This chain connects TRBV2 to TRBJ1-5; D gene uncertain. This CDR3 has 12 residues. V was cut by 9 bases and J by 0 bases, with 6 bases left in between. CDR1 is SNHLY, CDR2 FYNNEI, per germline. Here the CDR3 reads CASTVSNQPQHF. The CDR3 DNA reads as TGTGCCAGTACCGTTAGCAATCAGCCCCAGCATTTT.

At least ten counts were recorded for this clonotype. This chain uses TRBV7-3 with TRBJ2-2; D possibly corresponds to TRBD1 (5 bases). The CDR3 length is 14 residues. Trimming cost V 4 bases and J 5 bases, with 11 bases left between them. Germline V CDR1 and CDR2: SGHTA, FQGTGA. CDR3 sequence: CASSSTRATGELFF. The CDR3 DNA sequence: TGTGCCAGCAGCTCCACCAGGGCAACCGGGGAGCTGTTTTTT.

This clonotype was seen at least ten times. The chain uses TRBV20-1 and TRBJ2-2; the match to TRBD1 covers 8 bases. Germline V lookup: CDR1 DFQATT, CDR2 SNEGSKA (reference sequence). V shed 1 base, J shed 6 bases, and the junction held 13 bases outside the gene matches. The CDR3 covers 17 residues. CDR3 region: CSARGPGARGRAGELFF. The CDR3 coding sequence is TGCAGTGCTAGAGGCCCGGGTGCCAGGGGGCGAGCCGGGGAGCTGTTTTTT.

This clonotype appeared many times. This chain links TRBV2 with TRBJ1-6; 8 bases map to TRBD1. This CDR3 has 16 amino acids. Germline V lookup: CDR1 SNHLY, CDR2 FYNNEI. J gave up 7 bases and V 5 bases, and 10 bases lay outside the gene matches. CDR3: CASSPTRTGSNSPLHF. In DNA, the CDR3 is TGTGCCAGCAGTCCCACCCGGACAGGGAGCAATTCACCCCTCCACTTT.

This clonotype has at least ten counts. V gene TRBV20-1 combines with J gene TRBJ2-7, with D unresolved. Germline assignment: CDR1 DFQATT and CDR2 SNEGSKA (reference sequence). V gave up 6 bases and J gave up 1 base, with 13 bases separating them. The CDR3 spans 13 residues. The CDR3 is CSAEGLSSYEQYF. DNA for the CDR3: TGCAGTGCCGAAGGATTATCTTCCTACGAGCAGTACTTC.

This clonotype has at least ten counts. This chain connects TRBV18 to TRBJ2-5; 9 bases are a match to TRBD2. V lost 6 bases, J lost 5 bases, and 13 bases stayed unmatched. The CDR3 covers 16 residues. Germline V gene lookup returns CDR1 KGHSH and CDR2 LQKENI. CDR3 in DNA: TGTGCCAGCTCCGGAGGCGGGGGGGTGATTCACGAGACCCAGTACTTC. Translation: CASSGGGGVIHETQYF.

This chain links TRBV19 with TRBJ2-1, with 13 bases fitting TRBD2. Trimming cost V 2 bases and J 10 bases; bases outside gene matches: 8. CDR3 length: 16 amino acids. The germline V gene encodes CDR1 LNHDA and CDR2 SQIVND (reference sequence). Here the CDR3 DNA reads TGTGCCAGTAGTATAACTAGCGGGGGGGCCTCTGGAGAGCAGTTCTTC. Protein product: CASSITSGGASGEQFF.

Ten or more counts support this clonotype. The chain couples TRBV10-1 to TRBJ2-7; 9 nucleotides match TRBD1. The CDR3 loop spans 16 amino acids. J was trimmed by 3 bases and V by 7 bases; bases with no gene match: 13. CDR1 WNHNN and CDR2 SYGVQD come from the germline V gene (reference sequence). The CDR3, as DNA: TGCGCCAGCACTAGGCCCAAAACAGGGGGCAACTACGAGCAGTACTTC. Translated: CASTRPKTGGNYEQYF.

This clonotype was picked up a small number of times. For the CDR3, the DNA is TGTGCCAGCAGTTTTAGTGGGGGCCGCAATTCACCCCTCCACTTT. This translates into CASSFSGGRNSPLHF. This rearrangement joins TRBV28 to TRBJ1-6; D perhaps matches TRBD1 (6 bases). V gave up 3 bases and J gave up 7 bases, with 13 bases separating them. The CDR3 length is 15 residues. Germline lookup yields CDR1 MDHEN and CDR2 SYDVKM.

This clonotype has a count of ten or more. The V and J genes are TRBV6-5 and TRBJ1-2; 7 bases match TRBD1. J gave up 5 bases and V 1 base, and 4 bases lay outside the gene matches. CDR1 and CDR2 (germline): MNHEY, SVGAGI. This CDR3 has 14 amino acids. The CDR3 DNA sequence: TGTGCCAGCAGTTACTGGGGGGACAGTTATGGCTACACCTTC. Protein: CASSYWGDSYGYTF.

In its sample, this clonotype was seen many times. This chain joins TRBV4-2 and TRBJ1-1; possible D gene TRBD1, 6 bases. CDR1 and CDR2 (germline): LGHNA, YNFKEQ. V lost 5 bases to trimming and J lost 6 bases, with 16 bases between them. The CDR3 is 14 amino acids. The CDR3 nucleotides are TGTGCCAGCAGCGCCTACCCGGGGGGCGCTGAAGCTTTCTTT. Its protein product is CASSAYPGGAEAFF.

Ten or more counts support this clonotype. The chain recombines TRBV30 with TRBJ2-7, with no clear D. CDR1 GTSNPN and CDR2 SVGIG come from the germline V gene (reference sequence). The CDR3 spans 14 residues. V was cut by 3 bases and J by 2 bases, with 14 bases left in between. This CDR3 is CAWRTRLFAYEQYF. The CDR3, as DNA: TGTGCCTGGAGAACGAGACTTTTTGCCTACGAGCAGTACTTC.

At least ten counts were recorded for this clonotype. The chain combines TRBV6-1 with TRBJ1-2; D might be TRBD1 (6 bases). CDR3 length: 13 residues. CDR1 MNHNS and CDR2 SASEGT come from the germline V gene. Trimming removed 8 bases at V and 0 bases at J, with 10 bases between. The CDR3 region is CASGQFTNYGYTF. In DNA form, the CDR3 reads TGTGCCAGCGGACAGTTTACTAACTATGGCTACACCTTC.